This T cell receptor (beta chain) stems from a study of T-cell memory formation after mild COVID-19. Study overall: Among the donors, TCR clusters were largely specific to each donor. Study results and caveats: The pre-infection memory compartment contained some responding clones, suggesting cross-reactive memory joined. Among CD4+ contracting clones, most were CM and EM, and CD8+ ones EMRA. Among clones peaking at day 37 in the second wave, SARS-CoV-2 specificity remained unconfirmed.

A note on this clonotype: As yet, its antigen is unknown.

Trimming left V 1 base short and J 11 bases short, with 6 bases between. Germline CDR1 reads MNHNS; CDR2 reads SASEGT. The CDR3 has 12 residues. TCRdb re-analysed the 5' RACE reads in MiXCR, keeping a single row per CDR3 protein. Of about 160,000 distinct CDR3 sequences listed, around a third are singletons. The chain employs TRBV6-1 and TRBJ1-6, with D unresolved. Sequenced material: PBMCs or a T cell subset sorted from them (not recorded which). The receptor was derived from an adult woman who had mild COVID-19 (a few samples of this study predate the infection). Cell type and time point are not known. The CDR3 nucleotides are TGTGCCAGCAGTGAAGTGGTCCCACCCCTCCACTTT. Protein: CASSEVVPPLHF.